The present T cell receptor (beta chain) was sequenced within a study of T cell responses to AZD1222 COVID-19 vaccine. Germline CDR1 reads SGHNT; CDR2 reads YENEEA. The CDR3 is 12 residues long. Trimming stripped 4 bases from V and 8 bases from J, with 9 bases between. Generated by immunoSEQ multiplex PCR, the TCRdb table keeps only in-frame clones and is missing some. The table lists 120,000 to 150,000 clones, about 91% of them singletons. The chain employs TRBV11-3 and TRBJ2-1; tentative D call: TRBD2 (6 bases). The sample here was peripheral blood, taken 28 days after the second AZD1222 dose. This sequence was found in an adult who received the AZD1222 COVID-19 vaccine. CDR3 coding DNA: TGTGCCAGCAGCTCGCTAGCGCATGAGCAGTTCTTC. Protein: CASSSLAHEQFF.